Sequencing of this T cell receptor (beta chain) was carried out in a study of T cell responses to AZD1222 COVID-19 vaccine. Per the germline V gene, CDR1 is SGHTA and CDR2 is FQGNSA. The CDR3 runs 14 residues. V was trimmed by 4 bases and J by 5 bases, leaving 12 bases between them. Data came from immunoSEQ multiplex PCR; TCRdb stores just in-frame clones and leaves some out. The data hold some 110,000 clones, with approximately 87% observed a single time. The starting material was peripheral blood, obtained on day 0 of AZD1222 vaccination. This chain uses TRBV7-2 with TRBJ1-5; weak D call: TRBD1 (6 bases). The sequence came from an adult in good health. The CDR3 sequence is CASSWAGDYQPQHF. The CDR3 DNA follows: TGTGCCAGCAGCTGGGCAGGGGACTATCAGCCCCAGCATTTT. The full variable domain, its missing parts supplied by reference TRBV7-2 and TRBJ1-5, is GAGVSQSPSNKVTEKGKDVELRCDPISGHTALYWYRQSLGQGLEFLIYFQGNSAPDKSGLPSDRFSAERTGGSVSTLTIQRTQQEDSAVYLCASSWAGDYQPQHFGDGTRLSIL.